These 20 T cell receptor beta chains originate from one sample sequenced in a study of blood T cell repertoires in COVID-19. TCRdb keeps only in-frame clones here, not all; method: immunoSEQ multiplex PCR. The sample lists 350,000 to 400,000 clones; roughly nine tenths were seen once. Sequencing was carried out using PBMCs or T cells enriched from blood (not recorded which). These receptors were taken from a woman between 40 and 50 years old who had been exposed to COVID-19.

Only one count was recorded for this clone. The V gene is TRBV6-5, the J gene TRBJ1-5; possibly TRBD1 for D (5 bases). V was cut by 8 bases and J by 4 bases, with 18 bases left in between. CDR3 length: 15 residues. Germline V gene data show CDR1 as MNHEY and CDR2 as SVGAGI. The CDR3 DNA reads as TGTGCCAGCGTCTCAGGGAATATTGAAAATCAGCCCCAGCATTTT. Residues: CASVSGNIENQPQHF.

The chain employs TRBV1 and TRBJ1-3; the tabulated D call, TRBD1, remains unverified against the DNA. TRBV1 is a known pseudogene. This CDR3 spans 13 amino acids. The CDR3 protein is CTSSQDHGNTIYF. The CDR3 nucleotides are TGCACCAGCAGCCAAGATCATGGAAACACCATATATTTT.

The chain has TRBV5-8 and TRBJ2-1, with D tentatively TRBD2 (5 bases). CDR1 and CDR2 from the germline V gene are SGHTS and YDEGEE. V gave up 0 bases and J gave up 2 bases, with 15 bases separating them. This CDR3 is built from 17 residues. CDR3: CASSLAQSSVAYNEQFF. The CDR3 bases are TGTGCCAGCAGCTTGGCCCAGAGTAGCGTGGCCTACAATGAGCAGTTCTTC.

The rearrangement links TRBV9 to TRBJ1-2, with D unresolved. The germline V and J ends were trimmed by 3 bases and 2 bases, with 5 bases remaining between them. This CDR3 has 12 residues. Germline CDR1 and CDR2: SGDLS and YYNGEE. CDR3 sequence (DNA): TGTGCCAGCAGCGAGCAAAACTATGGCTACACCTTC. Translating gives CASSEQNYGYTF. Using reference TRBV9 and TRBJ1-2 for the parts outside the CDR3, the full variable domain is DSGVTQTPKHLITATGQRVTLRCSPRSGDLSVYWYQQSLDQGLQFLIQYYNGEERAKGNILERFSAQQFPDLHSELNLSSLELGDSALYFCASSEQNYGYTFGSGTRLTVV.

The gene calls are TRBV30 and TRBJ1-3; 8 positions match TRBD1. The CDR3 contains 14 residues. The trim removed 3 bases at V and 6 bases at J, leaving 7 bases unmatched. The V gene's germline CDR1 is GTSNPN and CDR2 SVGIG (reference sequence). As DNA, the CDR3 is TGTGCCTGGAGCCCTGGACAGGGATCAAACACCATATATTTT. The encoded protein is CAWSPGQGSNTIYF.

The CDR3 sequence is CAIAGLKGQGHPEAFF. The DNA of the CDR3 is TGTGCCATCGCCGGACTAAAAGGACAGGGCCACCCTGAAGCTTTCTTT. V usage is TRBV10-3 and J usage is TRBJ1-1, with 8 bases that match TRBD1. The germline V gene has CDR1 ENHRY and CDR2 SYGVKD. V gave up 8 bases and J gave up 6 bases; unmatched junction bases: 17. This CDR3 has 16 amino acids.

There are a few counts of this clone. In DNA, the CDR3 is TGTGCCAGCAGATCCACTAGCGCCGGGGAGCTGTTTTTT. This translates into CASRSTSAGELFF. This chain connects TRBV6-4 to TRBJ2-2; 7 positions agree with TRBD2. J gave up 6 bases and V 6 bases, and 4 bases lay outside the gene matches. CDR3 size: 13 residues. CDR1 and CDR2 from the germline V gene are MRHNA and SNTAGT.

CDR3 residues: CASSLEWSTEAFF. CDR3 sequence (DNA): TGTGCCAGCAGTTTAGAGTGGAGCACTGAAGCTTTCTTT. The chain couples TRBV12-3 or TRBV12-4 to TRBJ1-1; no reliable D call. V gave up 1 base and J gave up 4 bases, with 7 bases separating them. The CDR3 consists of 13 residues.

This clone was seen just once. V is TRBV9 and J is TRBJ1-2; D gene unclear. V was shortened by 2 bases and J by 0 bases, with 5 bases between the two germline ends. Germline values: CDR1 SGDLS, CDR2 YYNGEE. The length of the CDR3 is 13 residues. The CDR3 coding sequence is TGTGCCAGCAGCGTGAGGTCTAACTATGGCTACACCTTC. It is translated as CASSVRSNYGYTF. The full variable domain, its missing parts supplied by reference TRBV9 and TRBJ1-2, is DSGVTQTPKHLITATGQRVTLRCSPRSGDLSVYWYQQSLDQGLQFLIQYYNGEERAKGNILERFSAQQFPDLHSELNLSSLELGDSALYFCASSVRSNYGYTFGSGTRLTVV.

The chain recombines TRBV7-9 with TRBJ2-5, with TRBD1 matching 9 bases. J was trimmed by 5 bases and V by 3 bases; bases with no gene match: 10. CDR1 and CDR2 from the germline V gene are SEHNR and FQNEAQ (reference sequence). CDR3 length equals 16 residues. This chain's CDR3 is CASSFVGDRAGETQYF. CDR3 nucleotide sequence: TGTGCCAGCAGCTTCGTAGGGGACAGGGCCGGGGAGACCCAGTACTTC.

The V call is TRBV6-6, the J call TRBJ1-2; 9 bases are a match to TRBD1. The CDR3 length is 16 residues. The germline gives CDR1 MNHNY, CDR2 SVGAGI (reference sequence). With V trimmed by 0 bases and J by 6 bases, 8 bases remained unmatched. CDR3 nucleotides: TGTGCCAGCAGTTACTCGAAGGGACAGGGTATTGATGGCTACACCTTC. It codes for CASSYSKGQGIDGYTF.

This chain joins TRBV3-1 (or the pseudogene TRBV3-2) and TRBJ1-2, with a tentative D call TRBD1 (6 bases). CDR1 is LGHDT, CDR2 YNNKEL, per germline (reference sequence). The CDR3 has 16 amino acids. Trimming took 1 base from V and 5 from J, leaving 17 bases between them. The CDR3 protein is CASSQATGSYGYGYTF. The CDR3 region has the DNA TGTGCCAGCAGCCAAGCTACAGGGAGCTATGGGTATGGCTACACCTTC.

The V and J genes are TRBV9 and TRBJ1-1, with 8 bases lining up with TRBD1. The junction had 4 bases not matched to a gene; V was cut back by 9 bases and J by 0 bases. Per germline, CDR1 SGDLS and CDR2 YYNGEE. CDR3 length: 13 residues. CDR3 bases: TGTGCCACCGGACAGGGAGTGAACACTGAAGCTTTCTTT. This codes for CATGQGVNTEAFF.

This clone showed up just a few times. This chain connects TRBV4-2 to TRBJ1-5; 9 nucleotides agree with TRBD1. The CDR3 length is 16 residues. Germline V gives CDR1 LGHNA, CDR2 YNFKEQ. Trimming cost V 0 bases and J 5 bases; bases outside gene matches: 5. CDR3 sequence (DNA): TGTGCCAGCAGCCAAGAGGGACAGGGTGTGGATCAGCCCCAGCATTTT. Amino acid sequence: CASSQEGQGVDQPQHF.

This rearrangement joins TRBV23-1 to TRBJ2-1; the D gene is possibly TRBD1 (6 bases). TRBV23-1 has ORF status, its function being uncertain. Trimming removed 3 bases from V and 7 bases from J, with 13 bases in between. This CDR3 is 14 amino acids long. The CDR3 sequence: CASSQGAGVNEQFF. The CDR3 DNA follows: TGCGCCAGCAGTCAGGGGGCCGGGGTAAATGAGCAGTTCTTC.

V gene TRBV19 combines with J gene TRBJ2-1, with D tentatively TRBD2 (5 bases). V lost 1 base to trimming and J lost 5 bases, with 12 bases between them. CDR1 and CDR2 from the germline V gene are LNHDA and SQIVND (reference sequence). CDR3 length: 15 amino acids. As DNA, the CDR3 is TGTGCCAGTAGTATAGTCGGGGAGAGGCACAATGAGCAGTTCTTC. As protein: CASSIVGERHNEQFF.

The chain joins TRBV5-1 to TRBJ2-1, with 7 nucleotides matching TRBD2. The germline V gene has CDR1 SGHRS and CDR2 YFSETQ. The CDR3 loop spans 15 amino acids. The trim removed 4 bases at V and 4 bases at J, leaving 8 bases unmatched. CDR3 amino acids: CASSLETSTYNEQFF. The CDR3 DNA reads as TGCGCCAGCAGCCTAGAGACTAGCACTTACAATGAGCAGTTCTTC.

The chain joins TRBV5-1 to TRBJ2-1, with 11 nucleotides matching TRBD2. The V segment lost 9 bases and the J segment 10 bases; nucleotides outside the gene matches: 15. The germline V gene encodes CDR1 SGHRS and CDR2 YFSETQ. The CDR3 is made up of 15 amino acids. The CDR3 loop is CATSTLAGGPREQFF. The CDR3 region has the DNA TGCGCCACCTCGACTTTAGCGGGAGGGCCACGGGAGCAGTTCTTC. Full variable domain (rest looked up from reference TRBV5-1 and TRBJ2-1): KAGVTQTPRYLIKTRGQQVTLSCSPISGHRSVSWYQQTPGQGLQFLFEYFSETQRNKGNFPGRFSGRQFSNSRSEMNVSTLELGDSALYLCATSTLAGGPREQFFGPGTRLTVL.

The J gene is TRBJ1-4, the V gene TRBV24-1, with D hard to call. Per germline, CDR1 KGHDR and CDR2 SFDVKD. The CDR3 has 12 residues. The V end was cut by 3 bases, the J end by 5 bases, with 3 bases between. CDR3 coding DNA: TGTGCCACCAGTGATGTAAATGAAAAACTGTTTTTT. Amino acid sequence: CATSDVNEKLFF.

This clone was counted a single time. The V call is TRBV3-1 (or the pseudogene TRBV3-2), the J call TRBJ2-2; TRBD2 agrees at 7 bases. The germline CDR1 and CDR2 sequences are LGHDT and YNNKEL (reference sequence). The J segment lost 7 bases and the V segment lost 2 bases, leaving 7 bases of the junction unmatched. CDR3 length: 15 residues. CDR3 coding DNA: TGTGCCAGCAGCCAAAGTGGGAGGGCCAACGGGGAGCTGTTTTTT. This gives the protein CASSQSGRANGELFF.